The 6 T cell receptor beta chains below all came from one sample that was sequenced in a study of T cell responses to AZD1222 COVID-19 vaccine (dated by TCRdb to 2020 to 2022). Library generation was performed with the immunoSEQ multiplex PCR assay. TCRdb re-hosts the immuneACCESS table, in-frame sequences only. Its copies lack some clones; in the studies checked, an unresolved V gene accounts for under half of them, and the cause for the rest is not known. In all, the sample holds about 130,000 clones, and around 84% of those were seen once. The ten largest clones add up to approximately 4% of the sample. What the time point label conveys for this sample: baseline before first vaccination. The specimen comprised peripheral blood, sampled on day 0 of AZD1222 vaccination. Every receptor here comes from an adult in good health.

The V call is TRBV27, the J call TRBJ2-5; the D gene is possibly TRBD1 (6 bases). Trimming took 5 bases from V and 1 from J, leaving 17 bases between them. Germline lookup yields CDR1 MNHEY and CDR2 SMNVEV (reference sequence). The CDR3 length is 16 residues. CDR3 DNA sequence: TGTGCCAGCAGTACTCGACAGGCGAGGACCCAAGAGACCCAGTACTTC. Translating it yields CASSTRQARTQETQYF.

Worth noting for this clone: The same CDR3 arises from other DNA sequences in this sample as well. This sequence joins TRBV6-5 and TRBJ1-3; 10 bases align to TRBD1. With V trimmed by 5 bases and J by 0 bases, 1 base remained unmatched. Germline CDR1 reads MNHEY; CDR2 reads SVGAGI. This CDR3 comprises 15 residues. CDR3 protein: CASSRDRGSGNTIYF. In DNA, the CDR3 is TGTGCCAGCAGTCGGGACAGGGGCTCTGGAAACACCATATATTTT.

The chain employs TRBV6-5 and TRBJ1-1; no firm D call. Trimming pared 2 bases from V and 1 base from J, leaving 5 bases between. Per germline, CDR1 MNHEY and CDR2 SVGAGI. The CDR3 is 13 residues long. The CDR3 loop is CASSYSANTEAFF. The CDR3 region has the DNA TGTGCCAGCAGTTACAGTGCGAACACTGAAGCTTTCTTT.

V gene TRBV2 combines with J gene TRBJ1-1, with D possibly being TRBD1 (6 bases). Trimming removed 6 bases at V and 1 base at J, with 6 bases between. Germline V gene sequence: CDR1 SNHLY, CDR2 FYNNEI. The CDR3 has 12 amino acids. DNA for the CDR3: TGTGCCAGCAGGGACAGGAACACTGAAGCTTTCTTT. It codes for CASRDRNTEAFF.

This sequence joins TRBV30 and TRBJ1-3; D remains ambiguous. The CDR3 runs 11 residues. The germline CDR1 and CDR2 sequences are GTSNPN and SVGIG (reference sequence). The germline V and J ends were trimmed by 4 bases and 3 bases, with 4 bases remaining between them. The CDR3 sequence: CAWILGNTIYF. CDR3 nucleotide sequence: TGTGCCTGGATTCTTGGAAACACCATATATTTT. Full variable domain (outside the CDR3, taken from reference TRBV30 and TRBJ1-3): SQTIHQWPATLVQPVGSPLSLECTVEGTSNPNLYWYRQAAGRGLQLLFYSVGIGQISSEVPQNLSASRPQDRQFILSSKKLLLSDSGFYLCAWILGNTIYFGEGSWLTVV.

The CDR3 DNA reads TGTGCCAGCAGTGCAAGGGCGAACACTGAAGCTTTCTTT. Residues: CASSARANTEAFF. The V and J genes are TRBV2 and TRBJ1-1, with D unclear. The CDR3 consists of 13 residues. Germline lookup yields CDR1 SNHLY and CDR2 FYNNEI. The ends were cut back, 4 bases at V and 1 base at J, with 7 bases in the middle.